Sequencing of this T cell receptor (beta chain) was carried out in a study of glioma-infiltrating T cells after dendritic cell vaccination. Study at large: Samples are from glioblastoma patients in Phase I and II dendritic cell vaccine trials. Three intradermal dendritic cell vaccine injections were given every two weeks.

Study-wide points: Only a small number of patients had complete blood and tumor samples. Higher pretreatment TIL content predicted longer progression-free time and survival.

Time point of the sample: after dendritic cell vaccination, including at tumor progression/relapse. Using immunoSEQ multiplex PCR, the repertoire was profiled, and TCRdb retains in-frame clones only, with some absent. Counted here are some 58,000 clones, approximately 81% occurring once; the ten biggest clones make up approximately 8.9%. Comment on this clone: Antigen unknown.

CDR1 and CDR2 from the germline V gene are KGHSY and FQNENV. The CDR3 sequence is 19 residues long. V shed 2 bases and J shed 0 bases, with 20 bases lying between them. This chain uses TRBV16 with TRBJ1-5; D is unclear. This receptor was identified in a human donor with glioblastoma. The sequencing here drew on blood, taken after dendritic cell vaccination. CDR3 DNA sequence: TGTGCCAGCAGCCAAATAAGCGGCCCACAAATATATAGCAATCAGCCCCAGCATTTT. Its protein product is CASSQISGPQIYSNQPQHF.